This TCR beta chain stems from a study of shared clonotypes between healthy human individuals. Overall study context: Donor composition was two women and three men, aged 18 to 49.

Replicate PCRs run on unsorted PBMC used around 0.3 ug DNA, which was approximately 30,000 T cell genomes. Clones were read by immunoSEQ multiplex PCR, and TCRdb kept only the in-frame ones, dropping some. This table holds about 99,000 clones, approximately 44% found once. Points from the study as a whole: Sampling covered blood only; tissue repertoires likely differ. Represented diversity (both genetic and exposure-history) was limited by the small number of donors.

This clone was seen many times. What it recognizes is unknown. This CDR3 contains 14 residues. Trimming stripped 6 bases from V and 0 bases from J, with 12 bases between. Germline loops: CDR1 MNHNY, CDR2 SVGAGI (reference sequence). The chain employs TRBV6-6 and TRBJ2-7, with D tentatively TRBD2 (6 bases). Sequencing was performed on PBMCs. This receptor was obtained from a woman aged 35 to 49 in good health. Some clones in this sample may be carry-over from other donors' samples. This CDR3 is CASSPLGSSYEQYF. Here the CDR3 DNA reads TGTGCCAGCAGCCCCCTCGGGAGCTCCTACGAGCAGTACTTC.